The clone carrying this T cell receptor beta chain was counted between two and nine times. No antigen is known for it. The data derive from a study of T cells in Graves' hyperthyroidism and ophthalmopathy. The CDR3 extends over 15 amino acids. V was clipped by 2 bases and J by 3 bases; unmatched bases: 6. CDR1 and CDR2 (germline): SGHTA, FQGNSA. The study based diagnoses on clinical symptoms, serum thyroxine and TRAb, thyroid ultrasound and orbital computed tomography. The study, taken as a whole, reports: Peripheral blood also featured most of the thyroid clonotypes expanded above 0.001.

Amplification of TCR beta CDR3 regions used RNA as the template. A first-round RT-PCR of the TCR CDR3 used the HTBI primer set. TCRdb processed the multiplex PCR reads anew with MiXCR; each CDR3 protein has one entry. The table shows a few hundred thousand distinct CDR3 sequences, with more than 13% occurring only once. The V and J genes are TRBV7-2 and TRBJ1-2; TRBD1 aligns across 7 bases. The sequencing input was blood. The receptor comes from a woman in her 30s with Graves' hyperthyroidism. The CDR3 DNA reads TGTGCCAGCAGCTTACGAGGGGACAGCTACTATGGCTACACCTTC. Its translation: CASSLRGDSYYGYTF. Full variable domain (missing parts from reference TRBV7-2 and TRBJ1-2): GAGVSQSPSNKVTEKGKDVELRCDPISGHTALYWYRQSLGQGLEFLIYFQGNSAPDKSGLPSDRFSAERTGGSVSTLTIQRTQQEDSAVYLCASSLRGDSYYGYTFGSGTRLTVV.